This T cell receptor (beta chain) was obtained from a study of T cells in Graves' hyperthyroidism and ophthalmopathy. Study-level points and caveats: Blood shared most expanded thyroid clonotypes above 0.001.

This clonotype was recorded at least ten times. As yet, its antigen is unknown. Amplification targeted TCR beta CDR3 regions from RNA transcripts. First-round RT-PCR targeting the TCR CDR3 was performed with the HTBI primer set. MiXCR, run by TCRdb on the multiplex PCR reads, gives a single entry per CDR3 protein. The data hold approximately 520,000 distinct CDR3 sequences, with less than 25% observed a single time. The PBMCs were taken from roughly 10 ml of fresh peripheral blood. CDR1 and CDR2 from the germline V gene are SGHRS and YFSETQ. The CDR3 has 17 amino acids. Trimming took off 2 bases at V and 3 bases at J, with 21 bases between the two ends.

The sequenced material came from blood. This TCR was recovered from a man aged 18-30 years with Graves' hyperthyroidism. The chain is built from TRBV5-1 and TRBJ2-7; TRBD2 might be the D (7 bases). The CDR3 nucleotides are TGCGCCAGCAGCTTCCCTCGGGGGGCAGGGAAAAGCTACGAGCAGTACTTC. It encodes CASSFPRGAGKSYEQYF.